These 27 T cell receptor beta chains originate from one sample sequenced in a study of blood T cell repertoires in COVID-19 (dated by TCRdb to the early 2020s). Library preparation used the immunoSEQ multiplex PCR assay. TCRdb took this table from immuneACCESS and kept in-frame rearrangements with V and J called. Such tables lack part of the clones; where checked against another copy, unresolved V genes explain under half of the gap, and the rest is unexplained. This sample comprises roughly 230,000 clones, 85% of them detected only once. The biggest ten clones account for over 5.5% of the sample. The specimen sequenced was peripheral blood. The receptors come from a woman in her sixties or seventies with active or convalescent COVID-19.

This chain joins TRBV3-1 (or the pseudogene TRBV3-2) and TRBJ2-1; a weak D match, TRBD1 (5 bases). Germline V gene sequence: CDR1 LGHDT, CDR2 YNNKEL (reference sequence). This CDR3 spans 14 amino acids. The V end lost 0 bases, the J end lost 9 bases, and 12 bases lay between the germline ends. The CDR3 coding sequence is TGTGCCAGCAGCCAAGAATTAGGGGTAAGTGAGCAGTTCTTC. Protein: CASSQELGVSEQFF.

The chain uses TRBV27 and TRBJ2-1, with 7 positions matching TRBD2. This CDR3 has 16 amino acids. V was clipped by 5 bases and J by 2 bases; unmatched bases: 9. CDR1 MNHEY and CDR2 SMNVEV come from the germline V gene (reference sequence). The CDR3 protein is CASSQTLATTYNEQFF. The DNA of the CDR3 is TGTGCCAGCAGTCAGACACTAGCGACCACCTACAATGAGCAGTTCTTC.

The chain couples TRBV3-1 (or the pseudogene TRBV3-2) to TRBJ2-5; possibly TRBD1 for D (6 bases). The germline V gene has CDR1 LGHDT and CDR2 YNNKEL (reference sequence). The CDR3 consists of 13 residues. V lost 8 bases and J lost 2, with 12 bases in between. The CDR3 region has the DNA TGTGCCAGCCGACTCAGGGGTCAAGAGACCCAGTACTTC. Amino acid sequence: CASRLRGQETQYF.

The chain couples TRBV27 to TRBJ1-5, with a possible D match to TRBD1 (6 bases). The V end lost 6 bases, the J end lost 2 bases, and 8 bases lay between the germline ends. Germline values: CDR1 MNHEY, CDR2 SMNVEV (reference sequence). This CDR3 contains 13 residues. For the CDR3, the DNA is TGTGCCAGCAGAGGGGGGGGCAATCAGCCCCAGCATTTT. It codes for CASRGGGNQPQHF.

The chain employs TRBV4-2 and TRBJ2-2, with D hard to call. V was clipped by 1 base and J by 0 bases, with 6 bases between them. The CDR3 totals 15 residues. Germline-derived CDR1 and CDR2 are LGHNA and YNFKEQ. The CDR3 DNA sequence: TGTGCCAGCAGCCAAGGAGGCACGAACACCGGGGAGCTGTTTTTT. This codes for CASSQGGTNTGELFF.

CDR3 nucleotides: TGCAGCGTTGAAGTCGCAAGGGGAAGGACTGAAGCTTTCTTT. Protein product: CSVEVARGRTEAFF. V usage is TRBV29-1 and J usage is TRBJ1-1; possibly TRBD1 for D (5 bases). There are 14 residues in the CDR3. Per the germline V gene, CDR1 is SQVTM and CDR2 is ANQGSEA. Trimming took 1 base from V and 5 from J, leaving 14 bases between them. Full variable domain (outside the CDR3, taken from reference TRBV29-1 and TRBJ1-1): SAVISQKPSRDICQRGTSLTIQCQVDSQVTMMFWYRQQPGQSLTLIATANQGSEATYESGFVIDKFPISRPNLTFSTLTVSNMSPEDSSIYLCSVEVARGRTEAFFGQGTRLTVV.

This sequence joins TRBV11-2 and TRBJ1-1; unclear D gene. Germline lookup yields CDR1 SGHAT and CDR2 FQNNGV. Trimming left V 7 bases short and J 1 base short, with 7 bases between. This CDR3 contains 12 residues. This CDR3 is CASTPGNTEAFF. CDR3 DNA sequence: TGTGCCAGCACCCCAGGGAACACTGAAGCTTTCTTT.

The CDR3 coding sequence is TGTGCCAGCAGCTTAGGAGCGGGAGCCTACGAGCAGTACTTC. Translated: CASSLGAGAYEQYF. The chain links TRBV7-9 to TRBJ2-7; 8 nucleotides match TRBD2. The CDR3 is made up of 14 amino acids. Germline loops: CDR1 SEHNR, CDR2 FQNEAQ (reference sequence). Germline trimming cut 1 base from V and 2 bases from J; bases unmatched to any gene: 1.

The chain uses TRBV6-5 and TRBJ1-1; weak D call: TRBD1 (5 bases). Germline values: CDR1 MNHEY, CDR2 SVGAGI. The V and J ends lost 2 bases and 1 base respectively, with 14 bases between them. The CDR3 length is 16 residues. CDR3 bases: TGTGCCAGCAGTTACAGGGGCGTCGGGGGGAACACTGAAGCTTTCTTT. It yields the protein CASSYRGVGGNTEAFF.

V gene TRBV5-5 combines with J gene TRBJ1-5, with D hard to call. The CDR3 extends over 14 amino acids. V was trimmed by 0 bases and J by 4 bases, leaving 8 bases between them. The germline CDR1 and CDR2 sequences are SGHKS and YYEKEE (reference sequence). The CDR3, as DNA: TGTGCCAGCAGCTTGGGGTCAGGAAATCAGCCCCAGCATTTT. Its translation is CASSLGSGNQPQHF.

The chain employs TRBV28 and TRBJ1-6; 8 bases are a match to TRBD1. Germline V lookup: CDR1 MDHEN, CDR2 SYDVKM. The CDR3 totals 19 residues. The junction had 18 bases not matched to a gene; V was cut back by 5 bases and J by 6 bases. CDR3 residues: CASSHISYQGQGSNSPLHF. The CDR3 DNA reads as TGTGCCAGCAGTCATATATCATATCAAGGACAGGGAAGTAATTCACCCCTCCACTTT.

In regard to this clone: Other DNA sequences of this sample code for an identical CDR3. The chain combines TRBV2 with TRBJ2-3; D is undetermined. Germline CDR1 is SNHLY and CDR2 is FYNNEI. The germline V and J ends were trimmed by 5 bases and 1 base, with 10 bases remaining between them. The length of the CDR3 is 14 residues. CDR3: CASSLGRGTDTQYF. CDR3 sequence (DNA): TGTGCCAGCAGTCTCGGTCGGGGCACAGATACGCAGTATTTT.

This chain uses TRBV10-3 with TRBJ1-2; TRBD1 matches 11 bases. The V gene's germline CDR1 is ENHRY and CDR2 SYGVKD. The CDR3 has 16 residues. V lost 4 bases, J lost 0 bases, and 4 bases stayed unmatched. The CDR3 is CAISVGTGGANYGYTF. Here the CDR3 DNA reads TGTGCCATCAGTGTGGGGACAGGGGGAGCTAACTATGGCTACACCTTC.

V and J are TRBV19 and TRBJ2-5; 7 nucleotides line up with TRBD2. The CDR3 covers 14 residues. The V and J ends lost 6 bases and 1 base, in that order; junction bases with no gene match: 5. In germline, CDR1 is LNHDA, CDR2 SQIVND (reference sequence). The CDR3, as DNA: TGTGCCAGTAGCGTACGGACTAGCCAAGAGACCCAGTACTTC. This codes for CASSVRTSQETQYF.

This clone was seen more than once but under ten times. This chain connects TRBV7-9 to TRBJ1-6; TRBD1 agrees at 11 bases. Germline V CDR1 and CDR2: SEHNR, FQNEAQ (reference sequence). The CDR3 consists of 13 residues. Germline trimming cut 5 bases from V and 9 bases from J; bases unmatched to any gene: 0. CDR3 sequence (DNA): TGTGCCAGCAGCGGACAGGGGGCTTCACCCCTCCACTTT. Translating it yields CASSGQGASPLHF.

This sequence joins TRBV5-4 and TRBJ2-1; the match to TRBD2 covers 8 bases. CDR1 and CDR2 from the germline V gene are SGHNT and YYREEE (reference sequence). Germline trimming cut 0 bases from V and 3 bases from J; bases unmatched to any gene: 5. The CDR3 has 16 amino acids. CDR3 in DNA: TGTGCCAGCAGCTTGGGCATAGCGGGATACTACAATGAGCAGTTCTTC. Amino acids: CASSLGIAGYYNEQFF.

The rearrangement links TRBV3-1 (or the pseudogene TRBV3-2) to TRBJ2-5, with 10 bases that match TRBD2. Germline V gene data show CDR1 as LGHDT and CDR2 as YNNKEL (reference sequence). This CDR3 has 17 residues. The J segment lost 5 bases and the V segment lost 4 bases, leaving 13 bases of the junction unmatched. The CDR3 is CASSLLAGVKPGETQYF. CDR3 nucleotides: TGTGCCAGCAGCCTCCTAGCGGGAGTTAAACCAGGGGAGACCCAGTACTTC.

V is TRBV4-1 and J is TRBJ2-2, with D possibly being TRBD2 (6 bases). The V and J ends lost 1 base and 7 bases respectively, with 16 bases between them. Germline V CDR1 and CDR2: MGHRA, YSYEKL. CDR3 length equals 16 residues. In DNA form, the CDR3 reads TGCGCCAGCAGCCAAGGTCAGCGGGCTTCAGGCGGGGAGCTGTTTTTT. The encoded protein is CASSQGQRASGGELFF.

The rearrangement joins TRBV9 to TRBJ1-1, with D unclear. The length of the CDR3 is 13 residues. The germline CDR1 and CDR2 sequences are SGDLS and YYNGEE. Trimming cost V 7 bases and J 6 bases, with 16 bases left between them. CDR3 residues: CASGRVERAEAFF. The CDR3 DNA reads TGTGCCAGCGGGAGGGTCGAACGTGCTGAAGCTTTCTTT.

In nucleotides, the CDR3 is TGTGCCAGCAGTTTTGGGGGACAAAGGTTTACTAATGAAAAACTGTTTTTT. Translating it yields CASSFGGQRFTNEKLFF. The V gene is TRBV28, the J gene TRBJ1-4, with D tentatively TRBD1 (6 bases). V lost 3 bases, J lost 2 bases, and 16 bases lay in between. Germline values: CDR1 MDHEN, CDR2 SYDVKM. This CDR3 contains 17 residues.

This chain connects TRBV7-3 to TRBJ2-2, with 8 bases aligning to TRBD1. This CDR3 spans 16 amino acids. Germline V CDR1 and CDR2: SGHTA, FQGTGA. V gave up 5 bases and J gave up 4 bases; unmatched junction bases: 9. The CDR3 bases are TGTGCCAGCAGCCCCGCAGGGGGCCCGAGCACCGGGGAGCTGTTTTTT. This encodes CASSPAGGPSTGELFF.

The CDR3 DNA sequence: TGTGCCAGCAGTTTATCGGGGCGGGAGCCCTACGAGCAGTACTTC. Translating it yields CASSLSGREPYEQYF. The chain uses TRBV27 and TRBJ2-7; 7 bases map to TRBD2. The V segment lost 0 bases and the J segment 2 bases; nucleotides outside the gene matches: 4. The germline V gene encodes CDR1 MNHEY and CDR2 SMNVEV (reference sequence). The CDR3 has 15 residues.

The genes are TRBV19 and TRBJ1-5; D is unclear. This CDR3 contains 14 residues. With 3 bases removed from V and 8 bases from J, the gap between germline ends came to 14 bases. From germline, CDR1 is LNHDA and CDR2 SQIVND (reference sequence). CDR3 amino acids: CASSIPQRREPQHF. CDR3 in DNA: TGTGCCAGTAGTATCCCACAGAGGCGGGAGCCCCAGCATTTT.

This clone occurred once. CDR3 nucleotides: TGTGCCAGCAGCTGGACAGTTTCTGGAAACACCATATATTTT. Translating it yields CASSWTVSGNTIYF. The chain combines TRBV5-6 with TRBJ1-3, with D perhaps matching TRBD1 (6 bases). The V gene's germline CDR1 is SGHDT and CDR2 YYEEEE. Trimming removed 3 bases at V and 1 base at J, with 8 bases between. The length of the CDR3 is 14 residues.

The chain recombines TRBV11-2 with TRBJ2-7, with 9 bases identical to TRBD2. Germline lookup yields CDR1 SGHAT and CDR2 FQNNGV. The CDR3 runs to 16 residues. The ends lost 0 bases at V and 6 bases at J; junction bases unmatched: 9. This chain's CDR3 is CASSLDRASGKSEQYF. The CDR3 coding sequence is TGTGCCAGCAGCTTAGATCGGGCTAGCGGGAAGAGCGAGCAGTACTTC.

The genes are TRBV11-3 and TRBJ2-7; 11 bases align to TRBD2. The CDR3 contains 14 residues. Germline CDR1 reads SGHNT; CDR2 reads YENEEA. The V and J ends lost 5 bases and 5 bases, in that order; junction bases with no gene match: 5. The CDR3 loop is CASSKTSGRNEQYF. As DNA, the CDR3 is TGTGCCAGCAGCAAAACTAGCGGGAGAAACGAGCAGTACTTC.

The chain links TRBV3-1 (or the pseudogene TRBV3-2) to TRBJ2-2; TRBD2 might be the D (6 bases). Germline CDR1 is LGHDT and CDR2 is YNNKEL (reference sequence). The CDR3 totals 13 residues. The ends were cut back, 6 bases at V and 5 bases at J, with 10 bases in the middle. This CDR3 reads CASRFGLTGELFF. The CDR3 DNA is TGTGCCAGCAGGTTCGGACTAACCGGGGAGCTGTTTTTT.